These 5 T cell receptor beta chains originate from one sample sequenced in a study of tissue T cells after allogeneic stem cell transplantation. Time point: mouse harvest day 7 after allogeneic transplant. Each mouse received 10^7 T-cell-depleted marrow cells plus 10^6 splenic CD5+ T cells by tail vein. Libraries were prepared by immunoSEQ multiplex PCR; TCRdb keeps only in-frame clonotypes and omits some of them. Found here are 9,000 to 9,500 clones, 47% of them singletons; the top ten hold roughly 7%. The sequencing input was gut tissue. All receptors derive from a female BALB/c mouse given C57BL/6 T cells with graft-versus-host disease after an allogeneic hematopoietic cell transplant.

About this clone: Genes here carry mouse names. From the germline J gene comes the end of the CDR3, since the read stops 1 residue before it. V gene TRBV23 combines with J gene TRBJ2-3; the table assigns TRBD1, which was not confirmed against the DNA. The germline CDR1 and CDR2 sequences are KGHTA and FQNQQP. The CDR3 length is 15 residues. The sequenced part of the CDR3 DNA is TGCTCCAGCAGTTCGGACAGGGGAGGTGCAGAAACGCTGTAT. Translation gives CSSSSDRGGAETLY. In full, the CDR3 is CSSSSDRGGAETLYF. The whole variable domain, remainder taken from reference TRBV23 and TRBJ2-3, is DAAVTQKPRYLIKMKGQEAEMKCIPEKGHTAVFWYQQKQSKELKFLIYFQNQQPLDQIDMVKERFSAVCPSSSLCSLGIRTCEAEDSALYLCSSSSDRGGAETLYFGSGTRLTVL.

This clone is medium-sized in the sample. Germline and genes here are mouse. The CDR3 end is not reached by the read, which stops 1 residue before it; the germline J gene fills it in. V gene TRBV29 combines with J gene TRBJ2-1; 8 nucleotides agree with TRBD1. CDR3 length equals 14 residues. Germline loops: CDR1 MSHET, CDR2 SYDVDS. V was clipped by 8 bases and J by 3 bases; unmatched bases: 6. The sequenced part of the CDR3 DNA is TGTGCTAGCGACTCAGGGGGCGGCTATGCTGAGCAGTTC. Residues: CASDSGGGYAEQF. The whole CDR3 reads CASDSGGGYAEQFF.

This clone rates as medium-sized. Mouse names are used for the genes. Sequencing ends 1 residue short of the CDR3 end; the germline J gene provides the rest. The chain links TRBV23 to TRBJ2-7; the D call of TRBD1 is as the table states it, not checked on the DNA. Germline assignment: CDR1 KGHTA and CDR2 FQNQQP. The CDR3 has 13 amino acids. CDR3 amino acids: CSSSQSQGGEQYF. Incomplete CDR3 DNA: TGCTCCAGCAGTCAATCACAGGGAGGGGAACAGTAC.

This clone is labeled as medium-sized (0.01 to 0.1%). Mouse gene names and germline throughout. The CDR3 region is CASGETGVYEQYF. The DNA read from the CDR3 is TGTGCCAGCGGTGAGACTGGGGTATATGAACAGTAC. The V call is TRBV13-2, the J call TRBJ2-7; 8 bases fit TRBD2. Sequencing ends 1 residue short of the CDR3 end; the germline J gene provides the rest. Germline-derived CDR1 and CDR2 are NNHNN and SYGAGS (reference sequence). V shed 2 bases, J shed 4 bases, and the junction held 2 bases outside the gene matches. The CDR3 is 13 amino acids.

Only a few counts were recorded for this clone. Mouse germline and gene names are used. Partial CDR3 DNA: TGTGCCAGCAGCCTCCCGGGACTGGGGGATGCTGAGCAGTTC. Encoded protein: CASSLPGLGDAEQF. The entire CDR3 sequence reads CASSLPGLGDAEQFF. The chain joins TRBV2 to TRBJ2-1, with 11 nucleotides matching TRBD2. The read falls 1 residue short of the CDR3 end, and the missing part is taken from the germline J gene. The CDR3 runs 15 residues. Germline CDR1 reads LGHNA; CDR2 reads YSYQKL. Trimming took 4 bases from V and 5 from J; bases not matched to a gene: 4.